The 14 T cell receptor beta chains listed next were all sequenced from one sample in a study of shared clonotypes between healthy human individuals. Sequenced by immunoSEQ multiplex PCR; TCRdb stores in-frame clones only, minus some. The table includes 1.4 million to 1.5 million clones, over 95% detected once. Sequenced: naive CD4+ T cells sorted from blood. Described subset: CD45RA+ positively selected. These receptors were obtained from a man aged 25-45 years in good health.

The chain recombines TRBV5-1 with TRBJ2-2, with D perhaps TRBD1 (6 bases). Germline loops: CDR1 SGHRS, CDR2 YFSETQ. Trimming removed 0 bases from V and 6 bases from J, with 9 bases in between. CDR3 length: 14 amino acids. CDR3 bases: TGCGCCAGCAGCTTGGATCAGGGGCCCGGGGAGCTGTTTTTT. Its translation is CASSLDQGPGELFF.

This chain uses TRBV15 with TRBJ2-6, with D perhaps TRBD1 or TRBD2 (5 bases each). The CDR3 runs 18 residues. The ends were cut back, 5 bases at V and 0 bases at J, with 17 bases in the middle. Germline assignment: CDR1 LNHNV and CDR2 YYDKDF (reference sequence). CDR3 sequence (DNA): TGTGCCACCAGCGATCCGGGACCTTCCATCTCTGGGGCCAACGTCCTGACTTTC. Translated, it gives CATSDPGPSISGANVLTF.

The chain recombines TRBV6-6 with TRBJ1-4; D call uncertain. CDR3 size: 16 residues. CDR1 and CDR2 (germline): MNHNY, SVGAGI (reference sequence). Trimming took off 4 bases at V and 4 bases at J, with 16 bases between the two ends. The CDR3 nucleotides read TGTGCCAGCAGTTCCGTCCCCTCGTACCTTAATGAAAAACTGTTTTTT. Its translation: CASSSVPSYLNEKLFF.

The chain couples TRBV7-2 to TRBJ1-3; possible D gene TRBD1, 5 bases. The CDR3 loop spans 16 amino acids. Trimming stripped 4 bases from V and 3 bases from J, with 16 bases between. Germline V gene sequence: CDR1 SGHTA, CDR2 FQGNSA. CDR3 sequence: CASSYQIGVGGNTIYF. In nucleotides, the CDR3 is TGTGCCAGCAGCTACCAAATAGGGGTTGGTGGAAACACCATATATTTT.

This clone was detected once. The same CDR3 also results from other DNA sequences found in this sample. This chain connects TRBV7-9 to TRBJ1-4; 9 bases match TRBD1. This CDR3 spans 15 amino acids. The germline V gene has CDR1 SEHNR and CDR2 FQNEAQ (reference sequence). J lost 2 bases, V lost 5 bases, and 3 bases had no gene match. The chain's CDR3 is CASSPTGGTNEKLFF. The CDR3 DNA reads TGTGCCAGCAGCCCTACAGGGGGCACTAATGAAAAACTGTTTTTT.

With respect to this clone: The sample carries other DNA sequences with the same CDR3. V is TRBV5-1 and J is TRBJ2-5; TRBD2 matches at 7 bases. CDR3 length: 13 amino acids. The junction had 2 bases not matched to a gene; V was cut back by 4 bases and J by 2 bases. Germline V gives CDR1 SGHRS, CDR2 YFSETQ. CDR3 loop: CASSRDYQETQYF. The CDR3, as DNA: TGCGCCAGCAGCCGGGACTATCAAGAGACCCAGTACTTC. Together with reference TRBV5-1 and TRBJ2-5, the CDR3 gives the full variable domain: KAGVTQTPRYLIKTRGQQVTLSCSPISGHRSVSWYQQTPGQGLQFLFEYFSETQRNKGNFPGRFSGRQFSNSRSEMNVSTLELGDSALYLCASSRDYQETQYFGPGTRLLVL.

The chain joins TRBV10-3 to TRBJ2-7; TRBD1 matches 7 bases. CDR3 length: 11 residues. V lost 4 bases to trimming and J lost 12 bases; unmatched junction nucleotides: 6. Germline V CDR1 and CDR2: ENHRY, SYGVKD. This CDR3 is CAISATGLRYF. CDR3 DNA: TGTGCCATCAGTGCGACAGGGTTACGGTACTTC.

This chain links TRBV18 with TRBJ2-3; a possible D gene is TRBD1 (5 bases). Trimming took 2 bases from V and 0 from J, leaving 12 bases between them. The CDR3 has 16 amino acids. Per the germline V gene, CDR1 is KGHSH and CDR2 is LQKENI. The CDR3 sequence: CASSPISGASTDTQYF. CDR3 sequence (DNA): TGTGCCAGCTCACCAATCAGTGGGGCCAGCACAGATACGCAGTATTTT.

The rearrangement joins TRBV7-8 to TRBJ2-3, with 9 bases fitting TRBD2. There are 16 residues in the CDR3. Trimming removed 2 bases from V and 1 base from J; junction bases left unmatched: 4. Germline V gene data show CDR1 as SGHVS and CDR2 as FQNEAQ. CDR3 sequence (DNA): TGTGCCAGCAGCTTAATACTAGCGGGTCGCACAGATACGCAGTATTTT. It encodes CASSLILAGRTDTQYF. Variable domain in full (rest from reference TRBV7-8 and TRBJ2-3): GAGVSQSPRYKVAKRGQDVALRCDPISGHVSLFWYQQALGQGPEFLTYFQNEAQLDKSGLPSDRFFAERPEGSVSTLKIQRTQQEDSAVYLCASSLILAGRTDTQYFGPGTRLTVL.

The chain joins TRBV6-1 to TRBJ1-5, with 7 bases identical to TRBD1. V was pared by 3 bases and J by 3 bases, with 2 bases of the junction left unmatched. Germline lookup yields CDR1 MNHNS and CDR2 SASEGT. The CDR3 spans 14 residues. CDR3 loop: CASSDRGYNQPQHF. The CDR3, as DNA: TGTGCCAGCAGTGACAGGGGGTACAATCAGCCCCAGCATTTT.

The V call is TRBV7-9, the J call TRBJ2-7; D is unclear. The CDR3 sequence is 17 residues long. The germline V and J ends were trimmed by 5 bases and 7 bases, with 27 bases remaining between them. Germline CDR1 reads SEHNR; CDR2 reads FQNEAQ (reference sequence). In DNA, the CDR3 is TGTGCCAGCAGCACCTCTTATCCCAAACCCCGAAATGGTGAGCAGTACTTC. Its translation: CASSTSYPKPRNGEQYF.

The V call is TRBV6-6, the J call TRBJ1-5, with D uncertain. Trimming took off 5 bases at V and 2 bases at J, with 10 bases between the two ends. Germline CDR1 reads MNHNY; CDR2 reads SVGAGI (reference sequence). This CDR3 comprises 14 residues. The CDR3 region has the DNA TGTGCCAGCAGTAGGATAGGCGGCAATCAGCCCCAGCATTTT. Translation: CASSRIGGNQPQHF.

The chain joins TRBV28 to TRBJ1-1, with no clear D. CDR1 is MDHEN, CDR2 SYDVKM, per germline. Trimming removed 1 base from V and 1 base from J, with 13 bases in between. The length of the CDR3 is 16 residues. CDR3 nucleotide sequence: TGTGCCAGCAGTTTATCGCCAGCCTTTTCGAACACTGAAGCTTTCTTT. Translated: CASSLSPAFSNTEAFF.

The chain joins TRBV15 to TRBJ2-5; a possible D gene is TRBD2 (6 bases). The germline V gene has CDR1 LNHNV and CDR2 YYDKDF (reference sequence). The CDR3 is made up of 13 amino acids. V was cut by 3 bases and J by 7 bases, with 12 bases left in between. Written as DNA, the CDR3 is TGTGCCACCAGCAGGGGGACTGGCGGGACCCAGTACTTC. Protein sequence: CATSRGTGGTQYF.